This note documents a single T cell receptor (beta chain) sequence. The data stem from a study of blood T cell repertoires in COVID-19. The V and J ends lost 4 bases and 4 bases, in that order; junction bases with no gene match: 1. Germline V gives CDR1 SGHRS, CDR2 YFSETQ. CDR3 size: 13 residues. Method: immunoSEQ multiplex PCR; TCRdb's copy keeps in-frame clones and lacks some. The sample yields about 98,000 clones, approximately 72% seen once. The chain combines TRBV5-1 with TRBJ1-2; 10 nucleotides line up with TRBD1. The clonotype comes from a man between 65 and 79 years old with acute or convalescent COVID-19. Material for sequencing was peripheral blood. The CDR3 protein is CASSRDRGYGYTF. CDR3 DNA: TGCGCCAGCAGCCGGGACAGGGGCTATGGCTACACCTTC.